In its sample, the clone carrying this TCR beta chain was seen once. The sample comes from a study of blood T cell repertoires in COVID-19. Original handling: The authors estimated nucleated cell counts from reference gene primer amplification. Generated by immunoSEQ multiplex PCR, the TCRdb table keeps only in-frame clones and is missing some. V and J calls and clone size are those listed in that table; D and trimming were worked out from the DNA. The profile shows hundreds of thousands of clones, about nine tenths of them singletons. This TCR was recovered from a man between 60 and 75 years old who had recovered from COVID-19. The sequencing input was PBMCs or T cells enriched from blood (not recorded which).

The CDR3 here is CASSEGWGEAFF. In DNA, the CDR3 is TGTGCCAGCAGCGAGGGGTGGGGTGAAGCTTTCTTT. The V and J genes are TRBV9 and TRBJ1-1; TRBD1 is a possible D gene (5 bases). This CDR3 comprises 12 residues. CDR1 and CDR2 from the germline V gene are SGDLS and YYNGEE. The ends were cut back, 3 bases at V and 7 bases at J, with 10 bases in the middle.